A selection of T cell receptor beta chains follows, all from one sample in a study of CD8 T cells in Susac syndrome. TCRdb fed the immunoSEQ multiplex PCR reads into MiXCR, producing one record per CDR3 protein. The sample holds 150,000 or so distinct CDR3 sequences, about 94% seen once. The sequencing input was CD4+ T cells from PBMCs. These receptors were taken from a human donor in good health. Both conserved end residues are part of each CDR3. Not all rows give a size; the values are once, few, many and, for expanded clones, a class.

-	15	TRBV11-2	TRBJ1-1	CASSLDRGFNTEAFF
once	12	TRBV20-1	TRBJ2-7	CSAKERFYEQYF
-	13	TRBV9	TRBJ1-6	CASSVGVNSPLHF
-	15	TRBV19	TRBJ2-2	CASSMALSSTGELFF
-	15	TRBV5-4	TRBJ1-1	CASSLAFQKHTEAFF
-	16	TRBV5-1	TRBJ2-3	CASRQGTSGGIDTQYF
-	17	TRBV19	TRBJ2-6	CASTLKSGISGANVLTF
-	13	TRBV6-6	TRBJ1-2	CASTPGTAYGYTF
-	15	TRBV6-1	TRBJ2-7	CASSPRVEGFHEQYF
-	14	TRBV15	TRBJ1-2	CATSRDRTHRGYTF
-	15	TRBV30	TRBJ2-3	CAWSGQGSRTDTQYF
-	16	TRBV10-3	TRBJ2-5	CAIRRTSGGPKETQYF
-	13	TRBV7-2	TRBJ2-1	CASSFQYHNEQFF
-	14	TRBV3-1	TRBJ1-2	CASSQDRAGYGYTF
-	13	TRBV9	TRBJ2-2	CASSLWMSGELFF
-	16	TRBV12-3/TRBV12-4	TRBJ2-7	CASSSPSGQLLDEQYF
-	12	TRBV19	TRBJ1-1	CASRGWRGEAFF
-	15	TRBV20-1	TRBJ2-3	CSARVASGGTDTQYF
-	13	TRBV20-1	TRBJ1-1	CSARSQPGTEAFF
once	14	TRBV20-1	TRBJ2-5	CSARKESVQETQYF
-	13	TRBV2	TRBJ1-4	CASSELGDEKLFF
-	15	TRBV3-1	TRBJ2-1	CASSRSESSYNEQFF
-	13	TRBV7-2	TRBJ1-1	CASSQQLNTEAFF
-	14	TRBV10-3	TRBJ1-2	CAISGTVGNYGYTF
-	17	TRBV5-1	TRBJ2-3	CASSPRIGGSSTDTQYF
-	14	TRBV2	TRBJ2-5	CASSVLTGEETQYF
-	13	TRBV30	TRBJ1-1	CAWSTQGDTEAFF
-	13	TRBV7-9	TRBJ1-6	CASSLDGASPLHF
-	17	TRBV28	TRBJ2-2	CASSSVPGTANTGELFF
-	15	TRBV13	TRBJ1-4	CASSLWAATNEKLFF
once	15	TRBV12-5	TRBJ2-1	CASGLPGTGGYEQFF
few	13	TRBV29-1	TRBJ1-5	CSVGGQGGQPQHF
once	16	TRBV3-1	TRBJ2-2	CASSQGLAKNTGELFF
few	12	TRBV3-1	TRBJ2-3	CASSQATDTQYF
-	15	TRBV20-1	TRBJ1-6	CSASRGLGVNSPLHF
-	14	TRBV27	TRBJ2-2	CASSFDRTTGELFF
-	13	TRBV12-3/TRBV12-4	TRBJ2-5	CASRTGQGETQYF